Below are 26 T cell receptor beta chains sequenced from a single sample in a study of blood T cells in healthy people across ages. Primers used in a second PCR of roughly 7 to 11 cycles were a sample-barcoded 5' primer and a J-beta primer mix. Each CDR3 protein gets one entry after TCRdb re-called the 5' RACE reads with MiXCR. Here the sample spans about 640,000 distinct CDR3 sequences, under 70% being singletons. Specimen: blood. These receptors were collected from a man between 60 and 75 years old in good health.

The chain combines TRBV13 with TRBJ1-2; 7 positions agree with TRBD1. Germline values: CDR1 PRHDT, CDR2 FYEKMQ (reference sequence). V trimming: 4 bases; J trimming: 5 bases; junction bases outside the gene matches: 7. This CDR3 is 14 amino acids long. CDR3 region: CASSYNRGRYGYTF. Written as DNA, the CDR3 is TGTGCCAGCAGCTATAATAGGGGGCGATATGGCTACACCTTC.

In its sample, this clonotype was seen a few times. The chain has TRBV20-1 and TRBJ1-2, with TRBD1 matching over 9 bases. Per germline, CDR1 DFQATT and CDR2 SNEGSKA (reference sequence). The CDR3 is 12 amino acids. V lost 6 bases, J lost 8 bases, and 7 bases stayed unmatched. CDR3: CSAHHRGQGYTF. The CDR3 nucleotides read TGCAGTGCCCACCACAGGGGGCAGGGCTACACCTTC.

A remark on this clonotype: Given a much more abundant clone one base away, this may be a read error. V gene TRBV5-1 combines with J gene TRBJ2-5; D possibly uses TRBD1 or TRBD2 (5 bases each). The CDR3 totals 15 residues. V lost 3 bases to trimming and J lost 4 bases, with 16 bases between them. Germline CDR1 is SGHRS and CDR2 is YFSETQ. The chain's CDR3 is CASSWTGLTSETQYF. For the CDR3, the DNA is TGCGCCAGCAGCTGGACGGGGCTTACCTCAGAGACCCAGTACTTC.

The chain links TRBV27 to TRBJ1-2; D may be TRBD1 (6 bases). The CDR3 extends over 12 amino acids. Trimming shortened V by 8 bases and J by 4 bases, and 11 bases separated the two germline ends. Germline CDR1 reads MNHEY; CDR2 reads SMNVEV (reference sequence). The CDR3, as DNA: TGTGCCAGCGAGGGACACCTCTATGGCTACACCTTC. Residues: CASEGHLYGYTF.

This rearrangement joins TRBV5-5 to TRBJ2-6; the D gene is possibly TRBD1 (5 bases). Germline CDR1 is SGHKS and CDR2 is YYEKEE (reference sequence). V lost 7 bases to trimming and J lost 1 base, with 24 bases between them. This CDR3 is built from 19 residues. This CDR3 reads CASDLAWTQGNSGANVLTF. CDR3 DNA: TGTGCCAGCGACCTCGCTTGGACCCAGGGTAATTCTGGGGCCAACGTCCTGACTTTC.

The chain recombines TRBV4-2 with TRBJ2-3, with D tentatively TRBD1 (5 bases). The germline V gene has CDR1 LGHNA and CDR2 YNFKEQ. The CDR3 has 15 residues. V was trimmed by 0 bases and J by 10 bases, leaving 17 bases between them. The CDR3 here is CASSQDHASGSAQYF. The CDR3 DNA sequence: TGTGCCAGCAGCCAAGATCACGCATCAGGGTCGGCGCAGTATTTT.

The chain uses TRBV7-9 and TRBJ1-6, with 9 bases matching TRBD1. The germline gives CDR1 SEHNR, CDR2 FQNEAQ (reference sequence). CDR3 length: 14 amino acids. V lost 3 bases, J lost 9 bases, and 3 bases stayed unmatched. CDR3 in DNA: TGTGCCAGCAGCTTCGGACAGGGGAGTTCACCCCTCCACTTT. This encodes CASSFGQGSSPLHF.

This clonotype appeared once. The J gene is TRBJ2-1, the V gene TRBV18; TRBD1 matches 7 bases. V lost 0 bases to trimming and J lost 9 bases; unmatched junction nucleotides: 8. The CDR3 extends over 15 amino acids. Germline CDR1 reads KGHSH; CDR2 reads LQKENI. The CDR3 DNA sequence: TGTGCCAGCTCACCACCCAGACAGGGATGGGGTGAGCAGTTCTTC. Protein product: CASSPPRQGWGEQFF.

This clonotype came up many times. This chain joins TRBV4-1 and TRBJ2-2; the D gene could be TRBD1 or TRBD2 (6 bases each). V lost 4 bases and J lost 5, with 17 bases in between. Germline V gives CDR1 MGHRA, CDR2 YSYEKL. This CDR3 has 16 residues. The CDR3 bases are TGCGCCAGCAGCCGAGCGGAGGGGGGCTATACCGGGGAGCTGTTTTTT. Amino acids: CASSRAEGGYTGELFF.

This clonotype has a handful of counts. This chain links TRBV29-1 with TRBJ2-7; 7 bases match TRBD1. The CDR3 contains 11 residues. The trim removed 4 bases at V and 6 bases at J, leaving 3 bases unmatched. Per germline, CDR1 SQVTM and CDR2 ANQGSEA. The CDR3 region has the DNA TGCAGCGTTGGGGACAGCGGCGAGCAGTACTTC. As protein: CSVGDSGEQYF.

The V and J genes are TRBV6-6 and TRBJ2-7; 9 bases fit TRBD2. This CDR3 region has 15 residues. Germline V gives CDR1 MNHNY, CDR2 SVGAGI (reference sequence). The V gene end was trimmed by 4 bases and the J gene end by 5 bases; junction bases not matched to a gene: 9. CDR3 in DNA: TGTGCCAGCAGTTCGGCTGTGCGGGGGGGCAACGAGCAGTACTTC. Its protein product is CASSSAVRGGNEQYF.

J is TRBJ2-7 and V is TRBV24-1; D may be TRBD2 (5 bases). V was clipped by 12 bases and J by 9 bases, with 17 bases between them. The CDR3 has 11 amino acids. CDR1 KGHDR and CDR2 SFDVKD come from the germline V gene. CDR3 in amino acids: CARGPLEMQYF. CDR3 nucleotides: TGTGCCCGAGGGCCGTTAGAGATGCAGTACTTC.

The chain is built from TRBV19 and TRBJ2-1; the match to TRBD1 covers 9 bases. Germline loops: CDR1 LNHDA, CDR2 SQIVND (reference sequence). CDR3 size: 14 residues. V lost 1 base to trimming and J lost 8 bases; unmatched junction nucleotides: 3. The CDR3 DNA reads as TGTGCCAGTAGTATAGGGGACAGGGTGGATGAGCAGTTCTTC. Translating it yields CASSIGDRVDEQFF.

This clonotype turned up a few times. V usage is TRBV29-1 and J usage is TRBJ2-5; tentatively, D is TRBD2 (5 bases). CDR1 SQVTM and CDR2 ANQGSEA come from the germline V gene. This CDR3 is built from 13 residues. Trimming took off 0 bases at V and 5 bases at J, with 10 bases between the two ends. The CDR3 region is CSVEEVPGETQYF. The CDR3 region has the DNA TGCAGCGTTGAAGAAGTACCGGGGGAGACCCAGTACTTC.

The V and J genes are TRBV6-5 and TRBJ2-5; 9 positions match TRBD1. This CDR3 spans 13 amino acids. V lost 5 bases to trimming and J lost 9 bases; unmatched junction nucleotides: 7. CDR1 and CDR2 from the germline V gene are MNHEY and SVGAGI. The CDR3 region has the DNA TGTGCCAGCAGTCGGGACAGGGAGGCGGCCCAGTACTTC. Its protein product is CASSRDREAAQYF.

This clonotype was seen a few times. The chain joins TRBV10-3 to TRBJ2-4; TRBD2 aligns across 9 bases. Germline trimming cut 3 bases from V and 12 bases from J; bases unmatched to any gene: 6. Per the germline V gene, CDR1 is ENHRY and CDR2 is SYGVKD. The CDR3 extends over 13 amino acids. Here the CDR3 reads CAISDPSGESQYF. CDR3 DNA: TGTGCCATCAGTGATCCTAGCGGGGAGAGTCAGTACTTC.

This clonotype has at least ten counts. The chain uses TRBV12-3 or TRBV12-4 and TRBJ2-5, with D tentatively TRBD2 (6 bases). CDR3 length: 13 residues. Trimming stripped 5 bases from V and 4 bases from J, with 11 bases between. The CDR3 DNA is TGTGCCAGCAGTCCAACTAGCTTAGAGACCCAGTACTTC. Encoded protein: CASSPTSLETQYF.

This chain uses TRBV9 with TRBJ1-2; D ambiguous. The CDR3 consists of 14 residues. Per the germline V gene, CDR1 is SGDLS and CDR2 is YYNGEE. V lost 0 bases and J lost 7, with 13 bases in between. CDR3 coding DNA: TGTGCCAGCAGCGTAGACAGCTCTATGGTTGGCTACACCTTC. Protein product: CASSVDSSMVGYTF.

J is TRBJ2-2 and V is TRBV5-1; 7 bases align to TRBD2. After removal of 10 bases from V and 0 bases from J, the junction contained 9 bases not matched to a gene. Germline assignment: CDR1 SGHRS and CDR2 YFSETQ. There are 15 residues in the CDR3. CDR3 DNA sequence: TGCGCCGGTAAGGCTAGCGGCGCGAACACCGGGGAGCTGTTTTTT. It encodes CAGKASGANTGELFF.

V is TRBV5-1 and J is TRBJ2-5, with 10 nucleotides matching TRBD1. With 4 bases clipped from V and 1 base from J, the junction kept 7 bases outside the gene matches. The CDR3 spans 16 residues. Germline V CDR1 and CDR2: SGHRS, YFSETQ. The CDR3 nucleotides read TGCGCCAGCAGCGTGACAGGGGGCTCCCTCCAAGAGACCCAGTACTTC. Translated, it gives CASSVTGGSLQETQYF.

This clonotype came up a few times. The CDR3 nucleotides are TGCGCCAGCAGCTTGGGCGGGGGGACGACCTACAATGAGCAGTTCTTC. Translation gives CASSLGGGTTYNEQFF. The chain employs TRBV5-1 and TRBJ2-1; 8 nucleotides align to TRBD2. This CDR3 region has 16 residues. Germline trimming cut 0 bases from V and 2 bases from J; bases unmatched to any gene: 4. From germline, CDR1 is SGHRS and CDR2 YFSETQ.

V gene TRBV20-1 combines with J gene TRBJ2-3, with 10 bases aligning to TRBD2. V trimming: 3 bases; J trimming: 5 bases; junction bases outside the gene matches: 8. The CDR3 extends over 15 amino acids. CDR1 DFQATT and CDR2 SNEGSKA come from the germline V gene (reference sequence). This chain's CDR3 is CSASISGGLRDTQYF. The CDR3 DNA follows: TGCAGTGCTAGTATTAGCGGGGGGTTGAGAGATACGCAGTATTTT.

This sequence joins TRBV20-1 and TRBJ2-7; TRBD2 is a possible D gene (6 bases). Germline V gives CDR1 DFQATT, CDR2 SNEGSKA (reference sequence). This CDR3 has 14 residues. The V and J ends lost 0 bases and 5 bases respectively, with 14 bases between them. The CDR3 region is CSARDPQGLNEQYF. The CDR3 DNA sequence: TGCAGTGCTAGAGACCCTCAGGGACTTAACGAGCAGTACTTC.

The chain employs TRBV27 and TRBJ2-3; either TRBD1 or TRBD2 may supply D (5 bases each). V lost 8 bases to trimming and J lost 11 bases, with 17 bases between them. The CDR3 has 12 amino acids. Germline lookup yields CDR1 MNHEY and CDR2 SMNVEV (reference sequence). CDR3 in amino acids: CASSSNGGVQYF. The CDR3 coding sequence is TGTGCCAGCTCTTCCAATGGGGGAGTGCAGTATTTT.

This clonotype was detected many times. The rearrangement joins TRBV15 to TRBJ2-1; tentatively, D is TRBD1 or TRBD2 (6 bases each). The V gene lost 0 bases and the J gene lost 8 bases, with 20 bases spanning the gap. CDR1 and CDR2 (germline): LNHNV, YYDKDF (reference sequence). This CDR3 is built from 17 residues. This chain's CDR3 is CATSRDMGGLASDEQFF. The DNA for the CDR3 is TGTGCCACCAGCAGAGATATGGGGGGCCTAGCGTCCGATGAGCAGTTCTTC.

This chain uses TRBV3-1 with TRBJ1-2; TRBD1 matches 7 bases. The V and J ends lost 0 bases and 8 bases, in that order; junction bases with no gene match: 6. The CDR3 has 14 amino acids. Germline CDR1 is LGHDT and CDR2 is YNNKEL (reference sequence). The CDR3 nucleotides are TGTGCCAGCAGCCAAGAAAAGGGGGCGCGGGGCTACACCTTC. Translated, it gives CASSQEKGARGYTF.